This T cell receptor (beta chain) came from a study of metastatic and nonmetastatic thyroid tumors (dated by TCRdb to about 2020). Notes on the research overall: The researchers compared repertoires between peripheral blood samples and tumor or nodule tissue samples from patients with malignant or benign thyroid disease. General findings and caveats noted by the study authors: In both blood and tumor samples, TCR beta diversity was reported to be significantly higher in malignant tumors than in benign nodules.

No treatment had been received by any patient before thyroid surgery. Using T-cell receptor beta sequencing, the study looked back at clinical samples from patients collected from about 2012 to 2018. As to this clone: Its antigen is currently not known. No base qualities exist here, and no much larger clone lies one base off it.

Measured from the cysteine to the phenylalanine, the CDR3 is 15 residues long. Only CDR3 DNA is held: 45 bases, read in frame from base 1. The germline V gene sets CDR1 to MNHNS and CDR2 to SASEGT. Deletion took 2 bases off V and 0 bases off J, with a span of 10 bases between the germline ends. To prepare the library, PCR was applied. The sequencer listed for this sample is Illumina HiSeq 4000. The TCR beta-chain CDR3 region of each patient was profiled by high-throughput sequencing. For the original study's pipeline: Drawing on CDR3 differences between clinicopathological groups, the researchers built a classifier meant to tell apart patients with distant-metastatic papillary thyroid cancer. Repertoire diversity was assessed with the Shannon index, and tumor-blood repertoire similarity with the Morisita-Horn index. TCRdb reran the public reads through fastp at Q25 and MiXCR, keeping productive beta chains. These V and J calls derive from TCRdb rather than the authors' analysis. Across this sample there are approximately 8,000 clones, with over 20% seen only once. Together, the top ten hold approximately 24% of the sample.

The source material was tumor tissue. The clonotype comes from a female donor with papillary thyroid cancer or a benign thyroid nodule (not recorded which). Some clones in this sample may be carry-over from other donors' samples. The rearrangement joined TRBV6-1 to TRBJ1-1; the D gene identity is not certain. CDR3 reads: CASSEQFTMNTEAFF. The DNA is TGTGCCAGCAGTGAACAGTTTACGATGAACACTGAAGCTTTCTTT.